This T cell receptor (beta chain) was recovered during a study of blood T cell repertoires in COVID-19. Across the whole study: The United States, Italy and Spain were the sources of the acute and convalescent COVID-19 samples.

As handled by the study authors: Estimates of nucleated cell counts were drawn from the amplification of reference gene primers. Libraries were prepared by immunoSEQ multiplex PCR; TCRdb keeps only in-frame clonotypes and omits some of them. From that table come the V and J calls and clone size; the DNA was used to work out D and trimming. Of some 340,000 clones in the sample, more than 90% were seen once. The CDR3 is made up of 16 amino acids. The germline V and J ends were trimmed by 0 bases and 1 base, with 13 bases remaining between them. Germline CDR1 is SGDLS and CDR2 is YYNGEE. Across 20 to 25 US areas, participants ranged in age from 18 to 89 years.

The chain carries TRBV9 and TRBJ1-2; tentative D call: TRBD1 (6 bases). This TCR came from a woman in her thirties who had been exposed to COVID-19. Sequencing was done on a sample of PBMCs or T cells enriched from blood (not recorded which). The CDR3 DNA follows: TGTGCCAGCAGCGTAGAAAGCAGGGGTGGTAACTATGGCTACACCTTC. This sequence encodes CASSVESRGGNYGYTF.